This TCR beta chain was captured in a study of CD8 T cells in ankylosing spondylitis. Germline CDR1 reads SGHTA; CDR2 reads FQGNSA. This CDR3 comprises 12 residues. V lost 5 bases and J 5 bases, leaving 8 bases between the germline ends. The TCR beta libraries were generated through quantitative 5'-RACE incorporating molecular barcodes. TCRdb ran MiXCR on the 5' RACE reads and lists one entry per CDR3 protein. The data contain approximately 240,000 distinct CDR3 sequences, approximately 24% of them singletons. On this clonotype: Its antigen is still unknown.

Study findings and constraints: A motif of 7 or 8 highly homologous TCR beta variants was seen as apparently characteristic of ankylosing spondylitis blood. As reported, disease-linked clones showed significant enrichment in matched ankylosing spondylitis synovial fluid.

This receptor was identified in a male donor with ankylosing spondylitis or in good health (not recorded which). Sequences were obtained from blood, either unsorted or a sorted T cell fraction (not recorded which). The chain uses TRBV7-2 and TRBJ2-3; D remains ambiguous. CDR3 in DNA: TGTGCCAGCAGCCGCCGGAGAGATACGCAGTATTTT. It translates to CASSRRRDTQYF.